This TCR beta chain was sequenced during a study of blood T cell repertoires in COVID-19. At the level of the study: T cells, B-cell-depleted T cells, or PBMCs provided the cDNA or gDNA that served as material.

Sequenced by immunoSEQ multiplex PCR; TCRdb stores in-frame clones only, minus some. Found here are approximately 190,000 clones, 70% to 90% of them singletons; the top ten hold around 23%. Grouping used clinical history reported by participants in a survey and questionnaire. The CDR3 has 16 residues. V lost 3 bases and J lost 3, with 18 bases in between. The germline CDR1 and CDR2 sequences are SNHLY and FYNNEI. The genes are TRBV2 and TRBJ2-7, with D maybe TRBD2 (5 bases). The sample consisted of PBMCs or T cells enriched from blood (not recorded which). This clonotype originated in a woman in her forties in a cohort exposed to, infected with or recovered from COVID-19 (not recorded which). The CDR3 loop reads CASSDPQSKRDYEQYF. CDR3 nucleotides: TGTGCCAGCAGTGACCCACAATCTAAGAGGGACTACGAGCAGTACTTC.